This T cell receptor beta chain is from a study of blood T cell repertoires in COVID-19. On the study more broadly: The United States, Italy and Spain supplied acute and convalescent COVID-19 samples. The cDNA or gDNA used as material had been derived from T cells, B-cell-depleted T cells, or PBMCs.

How the authors handled the data: Estimated nucleated cell counts came from reference gene primer amplification. Produced via immunoSEQ multiplex PCR; TCRdb's table is partial and in-frame only. The DNA was the basis for D and trimming; V, J and clone size are from that table. The table lists 65,000 to 85,000 clones, 65% to 85% of them singletons. This clone has a single count. Germline V gives CDR1 SNHLY, CDR2 FYNNEI. Trimming removed 4 bases at V and 6 bases at J, with 9 bases between. This CDR3 spans 12 amino acids. The sequenced material came from peripheral blood. This clonotype was sampled from a man in his forties or fifties with active COVID-19. This chain connects TRBV2 to TRBJ2-5; the D is unclear. CDR3 sequence (DNA): TGTGCCAGCAGTGCGTTAGCACAGACCCAGTACTTC. It yields the protein CASSALAQTQYF.